These T cell receptor beta chains were read from a single sample in a study of neurological immune-mediated disorders. TCRdb reanalysed the 5' RACE reads using MiXCR and keeps one entry per CDR3 protein. The table records tens of thousands of distinct CDR3 sequences, under 30% of them present only once. The sequenced sample was PBMCs. These receptors were taken from a man between 60 and 75 years old with HTLV-1-associated myelopathy (HAM/TSP). Each CDR3 is given with its conserved first and last residue.

TRBJ1-1 TRBV27 CASQYRGRLNTEAFF
TRBJ1-2 TRBV20-1 CSARELSLRGTGAYGYTF
TRBJ2-7 TRBV5-1 CASSSNYEQYF
TRBJ2-7 TRBV28 CASARQGIKQYF
TRBJ1-2 TRBV27 CASSSTGLVGYTF
TRBJ1-2 TRBV30 CAWVHGQGFYGYTF
TRBJ1-1 TRBV2 CANQKGENTEAFF
TRBJ2-7 TRBV19 CASSPGTGGFHEQYF
TRBJ2-7 TRBV6-6 CASTTRIGSSYEQYF
TRBJ2-7 TRBV15 CATSRDLLGGGSLYEQYF
TRBJ2-1 TRBV27 CASSSLAGSSYNEQFF
TRBJ2-5 TRBV20-1 CSATRTSGSRQETQYF
TRBJ1-3 TRBV5-1 CASSFTTGTSGNTIYF